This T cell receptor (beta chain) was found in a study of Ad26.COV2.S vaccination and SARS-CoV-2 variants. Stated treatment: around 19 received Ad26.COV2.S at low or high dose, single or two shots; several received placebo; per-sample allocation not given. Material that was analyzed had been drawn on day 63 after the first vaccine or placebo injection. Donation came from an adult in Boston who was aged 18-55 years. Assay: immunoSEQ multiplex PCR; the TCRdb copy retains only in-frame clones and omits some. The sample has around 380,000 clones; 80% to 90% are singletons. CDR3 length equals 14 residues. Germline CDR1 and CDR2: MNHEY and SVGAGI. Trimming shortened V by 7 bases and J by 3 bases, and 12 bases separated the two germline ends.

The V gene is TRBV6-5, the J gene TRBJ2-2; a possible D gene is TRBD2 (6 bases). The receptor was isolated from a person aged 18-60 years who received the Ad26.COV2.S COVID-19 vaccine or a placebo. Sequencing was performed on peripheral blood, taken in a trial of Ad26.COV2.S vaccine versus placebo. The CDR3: CASTLGLHTGELFF. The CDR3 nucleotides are TGTGCCAGCACCCTGGGACTTCACACCGGGGAGCTGTTTTTT.